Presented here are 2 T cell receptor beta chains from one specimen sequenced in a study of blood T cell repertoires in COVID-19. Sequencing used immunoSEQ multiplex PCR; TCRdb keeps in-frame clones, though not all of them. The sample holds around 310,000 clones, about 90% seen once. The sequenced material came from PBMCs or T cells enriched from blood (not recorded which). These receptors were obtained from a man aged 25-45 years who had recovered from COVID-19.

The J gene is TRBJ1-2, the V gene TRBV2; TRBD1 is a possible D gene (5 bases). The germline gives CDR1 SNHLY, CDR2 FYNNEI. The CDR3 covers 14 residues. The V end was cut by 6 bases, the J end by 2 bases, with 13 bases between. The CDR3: CASSLTAANYGYTF. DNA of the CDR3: TGTGCCAGCAGCTTGACAGCCGCCAACTATGGCTACACCTTC.

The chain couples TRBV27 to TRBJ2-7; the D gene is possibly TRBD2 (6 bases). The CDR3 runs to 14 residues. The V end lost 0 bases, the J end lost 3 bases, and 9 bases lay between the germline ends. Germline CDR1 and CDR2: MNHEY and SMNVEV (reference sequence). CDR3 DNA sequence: TGTGCCAGCAGTTTATCGGTCGGGAGCTACGAGCAGTACTTC. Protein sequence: CASSLSVGSYEQYF.